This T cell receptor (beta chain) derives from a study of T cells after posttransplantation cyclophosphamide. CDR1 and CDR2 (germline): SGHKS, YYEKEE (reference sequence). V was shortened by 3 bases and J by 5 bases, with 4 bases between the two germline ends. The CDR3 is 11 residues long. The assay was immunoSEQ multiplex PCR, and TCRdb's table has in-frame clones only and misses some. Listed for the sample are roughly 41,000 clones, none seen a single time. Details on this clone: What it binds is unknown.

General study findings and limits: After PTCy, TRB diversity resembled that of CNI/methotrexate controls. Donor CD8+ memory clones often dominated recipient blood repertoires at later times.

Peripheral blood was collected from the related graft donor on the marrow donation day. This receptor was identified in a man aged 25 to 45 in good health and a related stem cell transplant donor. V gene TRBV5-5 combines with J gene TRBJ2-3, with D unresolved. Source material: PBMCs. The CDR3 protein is CASSSLDTQYF. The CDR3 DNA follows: TGTGCCAGCAGCTCTTTAGATACGCAGTATTTT.